A single sample is the source of the 26 T cell receptor beta chains below, sequenced in a study of shared clonotypes between healthy human individuals. Profiling relied on immunoSEQ multiplex PCR, and the TCRdb table lists in-frame clones only, not all of them. This sample has some 500,000 clones, with 90% to 97% found just once. Sample: naive CD4+ T cells sorted from blood. Subset here: CD45RA+ positively selected. The receptor source for this set is a woman aged 25 to 39 in good health.

V and J are TRBV7-2 and TRBJ2-5; TRBD2 aligns across 7 bases. The J call may be mistaken, given a closer DNA end match to TRBJ2-7. Looked up from germline, CDR1 is SGHTA and CDR2 is FQGNSA. The CDR3 is made up of 16 amino acids. CDR3 nucleotide sequence: TGTGCCAGCAGGCCCTATCTAGCGGAGAACTCCTACGAGCAGTACTTC. Translated: CASRPYLAENSYEQYF.

The chain recombines TRBV7-8 with TRBJ1-1; no clear D. The germline gives CDR1 SGHVS, CDR2 FQNEAQ. This CDR3 contains 14 residues. Trimming took off 2 bases at V and 4 bases at J, with 11 bases between the two ends. The CDR3 region is CASSLSFVGTEAFF. The CDR3 bases are TGTGCCAGCAGCTTAAGTTTCGTGGGCACTGAAGCTTTCTTT.

This chain uses TRBV5-1 with TRBJ2-1; weak D call: TRBD1 (6 bases). This CDR3 is 17 amino acids long. Germline V gene data show CDR1 as SGHRS and CDR2 as YFSETQ. Trimming pared 4 bases from V and 0 bases from J, leaving 17 bases between. As DNA, the CDR3 is TGCGCCAGCAGCAACCTTCTGAGGGGGAGCTCCTACAATGAGCAGTTCTTC. It codes for CASSNLLRGSSYNEQFF.

J is TRBJ2-7 and V is TRBV18; TRBD2 agrees at 8 bases. The CDR3 length is 15 residues. Germline loops: CDR1 KGHSH, CDR2 LQKENI. The trim removed 6 bases at V and 2 bases at J, leaving 9 bases unmatched. CDR3 sequence reads: CASSHRGGNAYEQYF. The CDR3 bases are TGTGCCAGCTCCCACCGGGGGGGGAACGCCTACGAGCAGTACTTC.

The chain employs TRBV25-1 and TRBJ2-7; 7 bases line up with TRBD1. The CDR3 has 14 residues. Trimming took 3 bases from V and 2 from J; bases not matched to a gene: 4. CDR1 MGHDK and CDR2 SYGVNS come from the germline V gene. For the CDR3, the DNA is TGTGCCAGCAGTGACGACAGGGTTACCTACGAGCAGTACTTC. As protein: CASSDDRVTYEQYF.

The chain uses TRBV5-1 and TRBJ1-1; D uncertain. V dropped 4 bases and J dropped 3 bases, with 13 bases sitting between them. This CDR3 has 14 amino acids. Germline lookup yields CDR1 SGHRS and CDR2 YFSETQ. CDR3 region: CASSAQQADTEAFF. For the CDR3, the DNA is TGCGCCAGCAGCGCACAGCAGGCGGACACTGAAGCTTTCTTT.

The chain employs TRBV6-5 and TRBJ2-1, with D possibly matching TRBD2 (6 bases). The ends were cut back, 7 bases at V and 4 bases at J, with 17 bases in the middle. Looked up from germline, CDR1 is MNHEY and CDR2 is SVGAGI. This CDR3 has 15 residues. CDR3 bases: TGTGCCAGCAATCCGCGGGGCAAATCTTACAATGAGCAGTTCTTC. Protein: CASNPRGKSYNEQFF.

V gene TRBV28 combines with J gene TRBJ1-2; no firm D call. Germline V CDR1 and CDR2: MDHEN, SYDVKM. CDR3 size: 13 residues. The V gene lost 6 bases and the J gene lost 1 base, with 9 bases spanning the gap. CDR3 in amino acids: CASSPTSNYGYTF. The CDR3, as DNA: TGTGCCAGCAGCCCTACAAGTAACTATGGCTACACCTTC.

This clone was recorded once. The rearrangement joins TRBV5-6 to TRBJ1-4; D gene ambiguous. Between the trimmed V and J ends, which lost 1 base and 8 bases, there was a span of 12 bases. Germline loops: CDR1 SGHDT, CDR2 YYEEEE. The CDR3 runs 14 residues. The CDR3 DNA sequence: TGTGCCAGCAGCTTGACGACACTACGGGAAAAACTGTTTTTT. It yields the protein CASSLTTLREKLFF. Full variable domain (rest looked up from reference TRBV5-6 and TRBJ1-4): DAGVTQSPTHLIKTRGQQVTLRCSPKSGHDTVSWYQQALGQGPQFIFQYYEEEERQRGNFPDRFSGHQFPNYSSELNVNALLLGDSALYLCASSLTTLREKLFFGSGTQLSVL.

The chain has TRBV28 and TRBJ2-3; 8 bases match TRBD2. The CDR3 consists of 15 residues. Unmatched junction bases numbered 7, after V lost 6 bases and J lost 2 bases. Germline CDR1 and CDR2: MDHEN and SYDVKM. As DNA, the CDR3 is TGTGCCAGCAGCAGTCAGCGGGAGATCACAGATACGCAGTATTTT. Protein sequence: CASSSQREITDTQYF. Variable domain in full (rest from reference TRBV28 and TRBJ2-3): DVKVTQSSRYLVKRTGEKVFLECVQDMDHENMFWYRQDPGLGLRLIYFSYDVKMKEKGDIPEGYSVSREKKERFSLILESASTNQTSMYLCASSSQREITDTQYFGPGTRLTVL.

DNA of the CDR3: TGTGCCAGCACCAAGGGGACAGGGGCCAACTATGGCTACACCTTC. This sequence encodes CASTKGTGANYGYTF. The gene calls are TRBV6-5 and TRBJ1-2, with 10 bases identical to TRBD1. The V segment lost 7 bases and the J segment 2 bases; nucleotides outside the gene matches: 7. Germline loops: CDR1 MNHEY, CDR2 SVGAGI. CDR3 size: 15 residues.

The chain is built from TRBV5-1 and TRBJ2-1; 9 bases match TRBD2. Trimming cost V 7 bases and J 9 bases; bases outside gene matches: 11. CDR3 length: 14 residues. CDR1 is SGHRS and CDR2 is YFSETQ in the germline V gene. The CDR3: CASSAGGPNTEQFF. The DNA for the CDR3 is TGCGCCAGCTCGGCGGGAGGGCCAAATACTGAGCAGTTCTTC.

The chain joins TRBV28 to TRBJ2-2; maybe TRBD2 (6 bases). This CDR3 contains 14 residues. Germline V gives CDR1 MDHEN, CDR2 SYDVKM. Trimming cost V 8 bases and J 0 bases, with 10 bases left between them. In DNA form, the CDR3 reads TGTGCCAGCTCGCGCGGGGCGAACACCGGGGAGCTGTTTTTT. It yields the protein CASSRGANTGELFF. Combining the CDR3 with reference TRBV28 and TRBJ2-2 gives the whole variable domain DVKVTQSSRYLVKRTGEKVFLECVQDMDHENMFWYRQDPGLGLRLIYFSYDVKMKEKGDIPEGYSVSREKKERFSLILESASTNQTSMYLCASSRGANTGELFFGEGSRLTVL.

The CDR3 region has the DNA TGTGCCAGCACTCCGGGCGGGAGGCTCTACTACGAGCAGTACTTC. Amino acids: CASTPGGRLYYEQYF. J is TRBJ2-7 and V is TRBV5-8, with TRBD2 identical over 8 bases. The J segment lost 3 bases and the V segment lost 6 bases, leaving 11 bases of the junction unmatched. The V gene's germline CDR1 is SGHTS and CDR2 YDEGEE. CDR3 length: 15 residues.

This sequence joins TRBV28 and TRBJ2-7, with 9 bases fitting TRBD1. The CDR3 is 14 amino acids. Per the germline V gene, CDR1 is MDHEN and CDR2 is SYDVKM. V was clipped by 7 bases and J by 5 bases; unmatched bases: 9. DNA of the CDR3: TGTGCCAGCACCCACCGGGACAGGGTCCACGAGCAGTACTTC. It translates to CASTHRDRVHEQYF. Full variable domain (missing parts from reference TRBV28 and TRBJ2-7): DVKVTQSSRYLVKRTGEKVFLECVQDMDHENMFWYRQDPGLGLRLIYFSYDVKMKEKGDIPEGYSVSREKKERFSLILESASTNQTSMYLCASTHRDRVHEQYFGPGTRLTVT.

V usage is TRBV4-1 and J usage is TRBJ1-4; 9 bases align to TRBD1. CDR3 length: 15 amino acids. CDR1 is MGHRA, CDR2 YSYEKL, per germline. Trimming at V came to 0 bases and at J to 7 bases, leaving 3 bases not matched to a gene. This CDR3 is CASSQEGTGPEKLFF. As DNA, the CDR3 is TGCGCCAGCAGCCAAGAGGGGACAGGGCCTGAAAAACTGTTTTTT.

The rearrangement links TRBV27 to TRBJ1-1; 11 nucleotides match TRBD1. The CDR3 spans 14 residues. The J segment lost 9 bases and the V segment lost 5 bases, leaving 8 bases of the junction unmatched. The V gene's germline CDR1 is MNHEY and CDR2 SMNVEV (reference sequence). The CDR3 reads CASSTGQGAAKAFF. The CDR3 DNA is TGTGCCAGCAGTACTGGACAGGGGGCGGCCAAAGCTTTCTTT.

The chain combines TRBV2 with TRBJ2-7; 7 nucleotides align to TRBD2. V lost 7 bases to trimming and J lost 2 bases; unmatched junction nucleotides: 11. This CDR3 is built from 15 residues. Germline values: CDR1 SNHLY, CDR2 FYNNEI. The chain's CDR3 is CASTTFPSGPYEQYF. The DNA of the CDR3 is TGTGCCAGCACCACCTTTCCTAGCGGCCCCTACGAGCAGTACTTC. Combining the CDR3 with reference TRBV2 and TRBJ2-7 gives the whole variable domain EPEVTQTPSHQVTQMGQEVILRCVPISNHLYFYWYRQILGQKVEFLVSFYNNEISEKSEIFDDQFSVERPDGSNFTLKIRSTKLEDSAMYFCASTTFPSGPYEQYFGPGTRLTVT.

For the CDR3, the DNA is TGCGCCAGCAGCCTGGCCGGGCAGACCCCAAACTATGGCTACACCTTC. This codes for CASSLAGQTPNYGYTF. The rearrangement uses TRBV5-1 and TRBJ1-2, with D uncertain. V was cut by 4 bases and J by 2 bases, with 18 bases left in between. The CDR3 is 16 amino acids. CDR1 is SGHRS, CDR2 YFSETQ, per germline.

V and J are TRBV11-2 and TRBJ2-7; D possibly corresponds to TRBD1 (5 bases). This CDR3 region has 16 residues. V was trimmed by 7 bases and J by 6 bases, leaving 25 bases between them. Germline assignment: CDR1 SGHAT and CDR2 FQNNGV. The CDR3 DNA follows: TGTGCCAGCACCGTTAGGGGCGATCCAGGAATCTTCGAGCAGTACTTC. It encodes CASTVRGDPGIFEQYF.

The CDR3 reads CASSQVAGGNYGYTF. In DNA, the CDR3 is TGCGCCAGCAGCCAAGTCGCAGGGGGGAACTATGGCTACACCTTC. The V and J genes are TRBV4-1 and TRBJ1-2, with 7 nucleotides matching TRBD1. The CDR3 sequence is 15 residues long. V gave up 1 base and J gave up 2 bases; unmatched junction bases: 4. Germline values: CDR1 MGHRA, CDR2 YSYEKL.

The chain is built from TRBV7-9 and TRBJ1-4; 9 bases are shared with TRBD1. CDR1 is SEHNR, CDR2 FQNEAQ, per germline (reference sequence). Trimming took 0 bases from V and 8 from J; bases not matched to a gene: 7. The CDR3 runs to 16 residues. The CDR3 DNA sequence: TGTGCCAGCAGCTTAGCAAGGGACAGGGATCGGGAAAAACTGTTTTTT. This gives the protein CASSLARDRDREKLFF.

The chain has TRBV5-1 and TRBJ2-1, with TRBD2 matching over 10 bases. Germline CDR1 is SGHRS and CDR2 is YFSETQ. Trimming took 4 bases from V and 8 from J; bases not matched to a gene: 9. There are 15 residues in the CDR3. CDR3 residues: CASSGPGLATHEQFF. In DNA, the CDR3 is TGCGCCAGCAGCGGGCCGGGACTAGCGACCCATGAGCAGTTCTTC.

The V and J genes are TRBV9 and TRBJ2-2, with unresolved D. This CDR3 has 15 amino acids. CDR1 SGDLS and CDR2 YYNGEE come from the germline V gene. V was clipped by 3 bases and J by 6 bases, with 15 bases between them. The CDR3 nucleotides read TGTGCCAGCAGCGACACTGTGGGCCTCTCCGGGGAGCTGTTTTTT. This translates into CASSDTVGLSGELFF.

V usage is TRBV19 and J usage is TRBJ2-2, with 12 bases lining up with TRBD1. Trimming at V came to 7 bases and at J to 5 bases, leaving 8 bases not matched to a gene. The germline V gene encodes CDR1 LNHDA and CDR2 SQIVND (reference sequence). The CDR3 has 16 residues. The DNA of the CDR3 is TGTGCCAGTACCCTGGGACAGGGGGCGCGTACCGGGGAGCTGTTTTTT. It translates to CASTLGQGARTGELFF.

The rearrangement uses TRBV28 and TRBJ2-1, with D possibly matching TRBD1 (5 bases). Germline V gene lookup returns CDR1 MDHEN and CDR2 SYDVKM. Trimming removed 4 bases at V and 6 bases at J, with 16 bases between. This CDR3 spans 15 amino acids. Here the CDR3 DNA reads TGTGCCAGCAGTTACACAGGCTGGGTCTCCAATGAGCAGTTCTTC. Translation gives CASSYTGWVSNEQFF.